This passage covers 28 T cell receptor beta chains from one sample sequenced in a study of T cell changes during pregnancy in multiple sclerosis. Some clones are missing from TCRdb's copy, which holds only in-frame ones; the method was immunoSEQ multiplex PCR. The top ten hold roughly 3.6% of the sample, which has some 70,000 clones, roughly 92% seen once. The sample in question was peripheral blood, obtained after pregnancy. Receptors were obtained from a female donor in good health, enrolled as a control in a pregnancy study.

Here the CDR3 DNA reads TGTGCCAGCAGTTTGGGGCAGGGAGGTATCTCCTATAATTCACCCCTCCACTTT. Translation gives CASSLGQGGISYNSPLHF. This chain connects TRBV28 to TRBJ1-6, with a weak D call TRBD1 (5 bases). This CDR3 region has 18 residues. Germline CDR1 is MDHEN and CDR2 is SYDVKM. The V end lost 3 bases, the J end lost 0 bases, and 15 bases lay between the germline ends.

For this clone: A read error may account for a junction end that differs from germline. The rearrangement uses TRBV7-9 and TRBJ1-2, with D perhaps TRBD1 (6 bases). This CDR3 spans 16 amino acids. Germline V gene lookup returns CDR1 SEHNR and CDR2 FQNEAQ (reference sequence). CDR3 DNA: TGTACCAGCAGCCTCGCCCCAGGGGCTCTAGGGTATGGCTACACCTTC. This codes for CTSSLAPGALGYGYTF.

This sequence joins TRBV19 and TRBJ2-1; 10 nucleotides line up with TRBD2. The CDR3 loop spans 18 amino acids. The V segment lost 5 bases and the J segment 3 bases; nucleotides outside the gene matches: 13. Germline CDR1 is LNHDA and CDR2 is SQIVND (reference sequence). CDR3 nucleotides: TGTGCCAGTAGTTATGAGGTAGCGGGAGGACCCCTCTACAATGAGCAGTTCTTC. Translation gives CASSYEVAGGPLYNEQFF.

This clone was counted a few times. The chain carries TRBV6-6 and TRBJ1-6, with D possibly being TRBD1 (6 bases). The CDR3 consists of 13 residues. Germline V gene sequence: CDR1 MNHNY, CDR2 SVGAGI (reference sequence). V dropped 8 bases and J dropped 9 bases, with 14 bases sitting between them. The CDR3 loop reads CASGEGGSSPLHF. The DNA for the CDR3 is TGTGCCAGCGGGGAAGGGGGTTCTTCACCCCTCCACTTT.

This rearrangement joins TRBV5-5 to TRBJ1-1; 8 bases are a match to TRBD1. Germline-derived CDR1 and CDR2 are SGHKS and YYEKEE (reference sequence). The V segment lost 3 bases and the J segment 4 bases; nucleotides outside the gene matches: 8. The CDR3 length is 15 residues. The chain's CDR3 is CASSWAGGEGTEAFF. The CDR3 region has the DNA TGTGCCAGCAGCTGGGCAGGGGGCGAGGGCACTGAAGCTTTCTTT.

By sample share, this clone is large. The chain employs TRBV30 and TRBJ1-1; D remains unclear. V lost 5 bases and J 1 base, leaving 5 bases between the germline ends. Germline CDR1 and CDR2: GTSNPN and SVGIG (reference sequence). The CDR3 is 11 amino acids. This CDR3 is CAWLRNTEAFF. CDR3 nucleotides: TGTGCCTGGCTCAGGAACACTGAAGCTTTCTTT.

The genes are TRBV27 and TRBJ1-2, with 9 bases identical to TRBD1. The CDR3 totals 13 residues. Germline CDR1 reads MNHEY; CDR2 reads SMNVEV (reference sequence). V lost 3 bases to trimming and J lost 8 bases; unmatched junction nucleotides: 4. CDR3 amino acids: CASSFGTGRGYTF. CDR3 in DNA: TGTGCCAGCAGTTTCGGGACAGGGCGCGGCTACACCTTC.

This clone was counted only a few times. This chain connects TRBV28 to TRBJ2-3; TRBD1 might be the D (6 bases). The CDR3 contains 15 residues. V lost 6 bases, J lost 3 bases, and 16 bases lay in between. The germline V gene encodes CDR1 MDHEN and CDR2 SYDVKM. In nucleotides, the CDR3 is TGTGCCAGCAGCCAAGACAGGCCCAGTACAGATACGCAGTATTTT. Translation gives CASSQDRPSTDTQYF.

The chain couples TRBV27 to TRBJ2-7, with D uncertain. Between the trimmed V and J ends, which lost 5 bases and 0 bases, there was a span of 11 bases. The CDR3 has 14 residues. Germline CDR1 MNHEY, CDR2 SMNVEV (reference sequence). The CDR3 loop reads CASSKRLASYEQYF. CDR3 coding DNA: TGTGCCAGCAGTAAAAGACTCGCCTCCTACGAGCAGTACTTC.

The V gene is TRBV5-6, the J gene TRBJ2-1; 8 bases line up with TRBD1. The CDR3 consists of 15 residues. CDR1 and CDR2 (germline): SGHDT, YYEEEE. Losses at the gene ends were 2 bases for V and 4 bases for J; bases not matched to a gene: 5. CDR3 bases: TGTGCCAGCAGCTTCGACAGGGGACCTTACAATGAGCAGTTCTTC. Translated: CASSFDRGPYNEQFF.

The CDR3 region has the DNA TGTGCCAGCAGCTTAATATCCGGCGAGCAGTACTTC. As protein: CASSLISGEQYF. This chain connects TRBV11-2 to TRBJ2-7; unclear D gene. V was clipped by 2 bases and J by 6 bases, with 8 bases between them. CDR3 length: 12 amino acids. The germline V gene encodes CDR1 SGHAT and CDR2 FQNNGV.

V gene TRBV28 combines with J gene TRBJ2-7; TRBD1 agrees at 9 bases. CDR1 and CDR2 (germline): MDHEN, SYDVKM. V shed 6 bases and J 7 bases; nucleotides not matched to a gene: 7. This CDR3 has 13 residues. For the CDR3, the DNA is TGTGCCAGCAGGTGGGACAGGGAGGGGGAGCAGTACTTC. Amino acid sequence: CASRWDREGEQYF.

J is TRBJ2-3 and V is TRBV6-1; 9 bases map to TRBD2. Germline V gene sequence: CDR1 MNHNS, CDR2 SASEGT. This CDR3 is 15 amino acids long. Trimming removed 2 bases from V and 1 base from J; junction bases left unmatched: 1. The CDR3 region is CASSEIAGGTDTQYF. The CDR3, as DNA: TGTGCCAGCAGTGAAATAGCGGGGGGCACAGATACGCAGTATTTT.

The V gene is TRBV5-1, the J gene TRBJ2-5; 13 bases are shared with TRBD2. The germline V gene has CDR1 SGHRS and CDR2 YFSETQ. This CDR3 has 16 residues. With V trimmed by 4 bases and J by 5 bases, 8 bases remained unmatched. The CDR3 region is CASSGRLAGGGETQYF. The CDR3 region has the DNA TGCGCCAGCAGCGGAAGACTAGCGGGGGGCGGGGAGACCCAGTACTTC.

This chain joins TRBV19 and TRBJ1-6; D is possibly TRBD1 (5 bases). The V end lost 8 bases, the J end lost 0 bases, and 23 bases lay between the germline ends. The CDR3 totals 19 residues. Germline V gene data show CDR1 as LNHDA and CDR2 as SQIVND (reference sequence). Written as DNA, the CDR3 is TGTGCCAGTCAGGAAAGGAGACAGCCACTTAGCTCCTATAATTCACCCCTCCACTTT. Encoded protein: CASQERRQPLSSYNSPLHF.

This sequence joins TRBV7-2 and TRBJ1-6, with 7 bases that match TRBD1. Germline V CDR1 and CDR2: SGHTA, FQGNSA. There are 17 residues in the CDR3. After removal of 2 bases from V and 0 bases from J, the junction contained 4 bases not matched to a gene. CDR3 nucleotides: TGTGCCAGCAGCTTACTGGGGGACAGCTCCTATAATTCACCCCTCCACTTT. It specifies CASSLLGDSSYNSPLHF.

This sequence joins TRBV2 and TRBJ1-3; 8 bases fit TRBD1. V lost 4 bases, J lost 1 base, and 6 bases stayed unmatched. From germline, CDR1 is SNHLY and CDR2 FYNNEI. The CDR3 extends over 16 amino acids. The DNA for the CDR3 is TGTGCCAGCAGTGTTGGCAGGGGGCTTTCTGGAAACACCATATATTTT. As protein: CASSVGRGLSGNTIYF.

The J gene is TRBJ2-2, the V gene TRBV5-1, with 7 bases that match TRBD2. Unmatched junction bases numbered 8, after V lost 4 bases and J lost 8 bases. The CDR3 covers 14 residues. CDR1 is SGHRS and CDR2 is YFSETQ in the germline V gene. The CDR3 DNA follows: TGCGCCAGCAGCATCGGACTAGGAGCGGGGGAGCTGTTTTTT. Its protein is CASSIGLGAGELFF.

This clone was detected once. The chain combines TRBV7-3 with TRBJ2-7, with 9 bases identical to TRBD2. This CDR3 region has 16 residues. The J segment lost 4 bases and the V segment lost 5 bases, leaving 12 bases of the junction unmatched. Germline CDR1 reads SGHTA; CDR2 reads FQGTGA. As DNA, the CDR3 is TGTGCCAGCAGCCGCCGAGGTAGCGGGAGTATGTACGAGCAGTACTTC. It encodes CASSRRGSGSMYEQYF.

The rearrangement joins TRBV4-1 to TRBJ1-1; perhaps TRBD1 as D (6 bases). Trimming removed 2 bases at V and 5 bases at J, with 21 bases between. The CDR3 totals 17 residues. Germline V gene lookup returns CDR1 MGHRA and CDR2 YSYEKL. The CDR3 loop is CASSQRVILDSQTEAFF. CDR3 bases: TGCGCCAGCAGCCAAAGAGTCATTTTGGACAGTCAGACTGAAGCTTTCTTT.

Here the CDR3 DNA reads TGTGCCAGCAGCTTCGACAGGACCTATGGCTACACCTTC. Its translation is CASSFDRTYGYTF. The chain carries TRBV7-8 and TRBJ1-2; the D gene is possibly TRBD1 (6 bases). The CDR3 has 13 amino acids. Germline-derived CDR1 and CDR2 are SGHVS and FQNEAQ. Trimming took 3 bases from V and 4 from J, leaving 9 bases between them.

The rearrangement uses TRBV6-5 and TRBJ1-1; 7 nucleotides match TRBD1. The ends lost 2 bases at V and 4 bases at J; junction bases unmatched: 7. Germline V gene data show CDR1 as MNHEY and CDR2 as SVGAGI. This CDR3 is 15 amino acids long. The CDR3 spells CASSYARTGGTEAFF. The CDR3 DNA follows: TGTGCCAGCAGTTACGCTAGGACAGGTGGCACTGAAGCTTTCTTT.

The rearrangement links TRBV14 to TRBJ2-7; TRBD1 agrees at 9 bases. The CDR3 has 13 residues. CDR1 is SGHDN and CDR2 is FVKESK in the germline V gene. With V trimmed by 6 bases and J by 6 bases, 6 bases remained unmatched. CDR3 sequence: CASRGQGLFEQYF. In nucleotides, the CDR3 is TGTGCCAGCAGGGGACAGGGTTTATTCGAGCAGTACTTC.

This clone has a single count. The chain joins TRBV29-1 to TRBJ2-7, with D possibly matching TRBD2 (5 bases). The germline V gene encodes CDR1 SQVTM and CDR2 ANQGSEA. This CDR3 is 12 amino acids long. The V end lost 5 bases, the J end lost 3 bases, and 11 bases lay between the germline ends. The CDR3 sequence: CSVTLTSYEQYF. CDR3 DNA: TGCAGCGTTACCCTCACTAGCTACGAGCAGTACTTC.

The J gene is TRBJ1-3, the V gene TRBV7-9, with D unclear. The CDR3 loop spans 15 amino acids. Between the trimmed V and J ends, which lost 5 bases and 0 bases, there was a span of 11 bases. The germline gives CDR1 SEHNR, CDR2 FQNEAQ (reference sequence). CDR3 sequence: CASSAGILSGNTIYF. The CDR3 region has the DNA TGTGCCAGCAGCGCAGGTATCCTCTCTGGAAACACCATATATTTT.

The V call is TRBV5-8, the J call TRBJ1-1, with unresolved D. The V end was cut by 6 bases, the J end by 6 bases, with 27 bases between. The CDR3 is made up of 17 amino acids. Per the germline V gene, CDR1 is SGHTS and CDR2 is YDEGEE. In DNA form, the CDR3 reads TGTGCCAGCATCAAACCTGAGGGCTTGCGAGTCGACTCTGAAGCTTTCTTT. This codes for CASIKPEGLRVDSEAFF.

The J gene is TRBJ2-7, the V gene TRBV6-5, with 7 bases aligning to TRBD1. J gave up 0 bases and V 2 bases, and 1 base lay outside the gene matches. The germline gives CDR1 MNHEY, CDR2 SVGAGI. This CDR3 is built from 14 residues. CDR3 protein: CASSYRDSSYEQYF. The CDR3, as DNA: TGTGCCAGCAGTTACCGGGACAGCTCCTACGAGCAGTACTTC.

The chain uses TRBV5-4 and TRBJ1-2, with a weak D call TRBD1 (6 bases). CDR1 and CDR2 from the germline V gene are SGHNT and YYREEE (reference sequence). The CDR3 is 13 amino acids. Trimming removed 6 bases from V and 4 bases from J, with 13 bases in between. The DNA for the CDR3 is TGTGCCAGCAAAGGACAGAATGCCTATGGCTACACCTTC. It yields the protein CASKGQNAYGYTF.